This TCR beta chain stems from a study of blood T cell repertoires in COVID-19. Study context: Nucleic acid was either cDNA or gDNA, and it came from T cells, B-cell-depleted T cells, or PBMCs.

CDR1 and CDR2 from the germline V gene are SGHRS and YFSETQ. The CDR3 contains 15 residues. Germline trimming cut 3 bases from V and 0 bases from J; bases unmatched to any gene: 5. Original handling: It was from reference gene primer amplification that nucleated cell counts were estimated. The method was immunoSEQ multiplex PCR; TCRdb's version includes in-frame clones alone and lacks a portion of them. The D gene and trimming were derived from the DNA, and the V and J assignments and clone size from that table. Of under 140,000 clones listed, 80% to 90% were seen once; the top ten hold 16%. The chain links TRBV5-1 to TRBJ1-2; 7 bases map to TRBD1. This receptor was identified in a woman aged 55-69 years with acute or convalescent COVID-19. Sequenced: peripheral blood. CDR3 DNA sequence: TGCGCCAGCAGCTGGACAGGAGAAGCTAACTATGGCTACACCTTC. It is translated as CASSWTGEANYGYTF.